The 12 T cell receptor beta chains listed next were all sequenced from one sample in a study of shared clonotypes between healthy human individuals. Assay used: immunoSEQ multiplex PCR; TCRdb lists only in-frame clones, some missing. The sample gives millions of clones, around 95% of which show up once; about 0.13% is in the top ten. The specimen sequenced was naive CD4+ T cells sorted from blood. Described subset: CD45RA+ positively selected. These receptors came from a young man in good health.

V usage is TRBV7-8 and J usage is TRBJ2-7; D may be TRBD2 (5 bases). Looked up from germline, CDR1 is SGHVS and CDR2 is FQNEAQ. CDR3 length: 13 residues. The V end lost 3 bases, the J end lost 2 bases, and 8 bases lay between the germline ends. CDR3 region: CASSFLGAYEQYF. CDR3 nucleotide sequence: TGTGCCAGCAGCTTCCTCGGGGCCTACGAGCAGTACTTC.

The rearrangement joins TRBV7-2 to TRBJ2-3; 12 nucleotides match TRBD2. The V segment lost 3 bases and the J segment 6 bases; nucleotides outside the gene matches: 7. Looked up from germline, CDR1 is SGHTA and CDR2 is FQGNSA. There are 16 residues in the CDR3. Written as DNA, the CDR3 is TGTGCCAGCAGCTTCCGGGTGACTAGCGGGAGTGATACGCAGTATTTT. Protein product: CASSFRVTSGSDTQYF. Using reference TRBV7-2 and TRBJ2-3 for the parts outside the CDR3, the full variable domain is GAGVSQSPSNKVTEKGKDVELRCDPISGHTALYWYRQSLGQGLEFLIYFQGNSAPDKSGLPSDRFSAERTGGSVSTLTIQRTQQEDSAVYLCASSFRVTSGSDTQYFGPGTRLTVL.

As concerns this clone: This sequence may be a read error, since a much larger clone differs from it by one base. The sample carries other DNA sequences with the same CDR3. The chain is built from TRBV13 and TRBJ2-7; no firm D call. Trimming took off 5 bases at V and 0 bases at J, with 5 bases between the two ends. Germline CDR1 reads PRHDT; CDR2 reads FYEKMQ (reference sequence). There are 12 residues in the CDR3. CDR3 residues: CASSPGSYEQYF. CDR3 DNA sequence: TGTGCCAGCAGCCCCGGCTCCTACGAGCAGTACTTC.

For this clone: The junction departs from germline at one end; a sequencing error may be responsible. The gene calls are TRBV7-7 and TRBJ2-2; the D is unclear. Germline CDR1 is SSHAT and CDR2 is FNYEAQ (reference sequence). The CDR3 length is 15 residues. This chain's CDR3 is CASSPGPSDTGELFF. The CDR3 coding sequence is TGTGCTAGCAGCCCCGGCCCGTCGGACACCGGGGAGCTGTTTTTT.

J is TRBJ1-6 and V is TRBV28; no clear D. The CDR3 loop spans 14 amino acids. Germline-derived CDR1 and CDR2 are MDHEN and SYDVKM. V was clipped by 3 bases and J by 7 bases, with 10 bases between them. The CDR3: CASSFGRVNSPLHF. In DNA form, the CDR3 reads TGTGCCAGCAGTTTCGGTCGGGTGAATTCACCCCTCCACTTT.

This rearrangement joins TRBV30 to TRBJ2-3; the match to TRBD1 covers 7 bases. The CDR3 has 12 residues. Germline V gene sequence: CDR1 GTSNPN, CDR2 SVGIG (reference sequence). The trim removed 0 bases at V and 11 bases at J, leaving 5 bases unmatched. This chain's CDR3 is CAWSVKAGGQYF. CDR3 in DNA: TGTGCCTGGAGTGTAAAGGCAGGGGGGCAGTATTTT.

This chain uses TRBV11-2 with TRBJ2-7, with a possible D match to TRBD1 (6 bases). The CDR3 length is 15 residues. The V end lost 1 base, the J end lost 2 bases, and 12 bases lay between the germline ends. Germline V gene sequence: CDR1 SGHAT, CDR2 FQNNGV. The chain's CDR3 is CASSLGTEDPYEQYF. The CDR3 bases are TGTGCCAGCAGCTTAGGGACAGAGGACCCCTACGAGCAGTACTTC.

CDR3 nucleotide sequence: TGTGCCAGCAGCTTAAATCGGGCGATCGAGTACGAGCAGTACTTC. Amino acids: CASSLNRAIEYEQYF. J is TRBJ2-7 and V is TRBV7-2; no reliable D call. In germline, CDR1 is SGHTA, CDR2 FQGNSA. The CDR3 contains 15 residues. The V gene lost 2 bases and the J gene lost 4 bases, with 15 bases spanning the gap.

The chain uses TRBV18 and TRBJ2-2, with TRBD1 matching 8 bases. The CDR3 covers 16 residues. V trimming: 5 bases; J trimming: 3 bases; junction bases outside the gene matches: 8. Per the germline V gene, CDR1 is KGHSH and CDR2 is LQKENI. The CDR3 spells CASSKDRGGDTGELFF. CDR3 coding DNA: TGTGCCAGCTCAAAAGACAGGGGCGGTGACACCGGGGAGCTGTTTTTT.

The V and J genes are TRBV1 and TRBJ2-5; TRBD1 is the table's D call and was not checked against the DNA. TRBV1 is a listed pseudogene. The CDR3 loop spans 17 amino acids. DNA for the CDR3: TGCACCAGCAGCCAAGATTTCCCCGGGACACACGGGAAGACCCAGTACTTC. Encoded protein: CTSSQDFPGTHGKTQYF.

DNA of the CDR3: TGTGCCAGCAGCTGGGGACAGGGGAACGAGCAGTACTTC. It is translated as CASSWGQGNEQYF. This rearrangement joins TRBV7-9 to TRBJ2-7; 10 bases agree with TRBD1. The junction had 2 bases not matched to a gene; V was cut back by 4 bases and J by 5 bases. CDR1 is SEHNR and CDR2 is FQNEAQ in the germline V gene (reference sequence). CDR3 size: 13 residues.

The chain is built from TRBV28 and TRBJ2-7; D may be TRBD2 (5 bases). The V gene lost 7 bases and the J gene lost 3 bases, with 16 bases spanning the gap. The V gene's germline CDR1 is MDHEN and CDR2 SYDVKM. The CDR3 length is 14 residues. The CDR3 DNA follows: TGTGCCAGCATATCTTCTCGGGAAGGCTACGAGCAGTACTTC. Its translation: CASISSREGYEQYF.